This T cell receptor beta chain was captured by sequencing in a study of cytomegalovirus exposure and HLA in healthy donors. PCR primers comprised 60 Vbeta and 13 Jbeta primers. Some clones are missing from TCRdb's copy, which holds only in-frame ones; the method was immunoSEQ multiplex PCR. The table shows around 150,000 clones, with approximately 70% occurring only once. The table lists this clone with a few counts. The CDR3 length is 14 residues. The germline V gene has CDR1 SGHRS and CDR2 YFSETQ. The ends lost 1 base at V and 4 bases at J; junction bases unmatched: 4. Sequenced sample: PBMCs. This receptor was obtained from a man aged 35-49 years in good health and CMV-seropositive. The V and J genes are TRBV5-1 and TRBJ1-1; 7 nucleotides agree with TRBD1. The CDR3 DNA sequence: TGCGCCAGCAGCTTGCGGACAGGCAGCACTGAAGCTTTCTTT. This encodes CASSLRTGSTEAFF.